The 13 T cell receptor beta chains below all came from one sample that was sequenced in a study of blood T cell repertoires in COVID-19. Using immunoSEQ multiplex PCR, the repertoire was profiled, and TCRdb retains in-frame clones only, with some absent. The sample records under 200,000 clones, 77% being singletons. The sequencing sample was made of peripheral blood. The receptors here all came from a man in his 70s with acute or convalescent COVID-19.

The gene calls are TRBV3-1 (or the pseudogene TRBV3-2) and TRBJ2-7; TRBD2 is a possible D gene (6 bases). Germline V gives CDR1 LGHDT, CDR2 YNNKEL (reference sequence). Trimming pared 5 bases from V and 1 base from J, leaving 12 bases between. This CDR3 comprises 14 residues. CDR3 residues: CASSEGGKSYEQYF. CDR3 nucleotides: TGTGCCAGCAGCGAGGGCGGGAAGTCCTACGAGCAGTACTTC.

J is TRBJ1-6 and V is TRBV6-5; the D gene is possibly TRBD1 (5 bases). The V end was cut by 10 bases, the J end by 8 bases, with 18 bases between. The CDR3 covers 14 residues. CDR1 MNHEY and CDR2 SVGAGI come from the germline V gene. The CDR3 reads CATTQERSYSPLHF. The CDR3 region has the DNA TGTGCCACAACACAGGAACGAAGTTATTCACCCCTCCACTTT.

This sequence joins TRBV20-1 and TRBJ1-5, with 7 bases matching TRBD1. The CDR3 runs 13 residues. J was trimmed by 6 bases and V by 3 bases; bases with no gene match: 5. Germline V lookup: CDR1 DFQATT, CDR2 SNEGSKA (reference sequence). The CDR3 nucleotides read TGCAGTGCTAGTGAGGGGGCAGGTCAGCCCCAGCATTTT. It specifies CSASEGAGQPQHF.

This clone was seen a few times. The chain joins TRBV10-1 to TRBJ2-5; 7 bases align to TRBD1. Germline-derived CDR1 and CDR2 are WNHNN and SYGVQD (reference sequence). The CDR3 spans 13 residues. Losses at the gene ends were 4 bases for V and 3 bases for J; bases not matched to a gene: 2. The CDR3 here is CASSVTGEETQYF. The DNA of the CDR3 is TGCGCCAGCAGTGTTACAGGGGAAGAGACCCAGTACTTC.

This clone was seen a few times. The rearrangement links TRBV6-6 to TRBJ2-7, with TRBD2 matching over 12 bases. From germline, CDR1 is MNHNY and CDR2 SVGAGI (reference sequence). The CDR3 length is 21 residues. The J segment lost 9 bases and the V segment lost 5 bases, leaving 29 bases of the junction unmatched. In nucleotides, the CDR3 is TGTGCCAGCAGTCCGCCTCGAAGGAGGACCGACGCTAGCGGGAGGGCCGTCGGGCAGTACTTC. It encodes CASSPPRRRTDASGRAVGQYF.

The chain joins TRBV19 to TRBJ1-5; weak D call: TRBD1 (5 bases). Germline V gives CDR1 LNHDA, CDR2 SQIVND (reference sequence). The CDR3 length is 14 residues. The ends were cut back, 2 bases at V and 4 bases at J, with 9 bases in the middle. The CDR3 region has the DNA TGTGCCAGTAGTATATTGGCAGGGAATCAGCCCCAGCATTTT. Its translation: CASSILAGNQPQHF.

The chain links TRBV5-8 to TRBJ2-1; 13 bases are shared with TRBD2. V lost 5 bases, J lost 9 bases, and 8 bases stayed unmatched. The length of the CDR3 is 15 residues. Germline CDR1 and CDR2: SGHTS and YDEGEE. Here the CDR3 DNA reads TGTGCCAGCAGGCACGGACTAGCGGGAGAAGGTGAGCAGTTCTTC. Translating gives CASRHGLAGEGEQFF.

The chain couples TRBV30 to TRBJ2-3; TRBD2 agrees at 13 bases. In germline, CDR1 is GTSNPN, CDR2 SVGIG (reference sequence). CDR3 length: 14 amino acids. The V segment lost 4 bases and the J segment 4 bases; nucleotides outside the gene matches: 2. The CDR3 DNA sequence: TGTGCCTGGACACTAGCGGGAGGGTCAGATACGCAGTATTTT. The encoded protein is CAWTLAGGSDTQYF. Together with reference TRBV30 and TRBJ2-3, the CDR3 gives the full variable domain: SQTIHQWPATLVQPVGSPLSLECTVEGTSNPNLYWYRQAAGRGLQLLFYSVGIGQISSEVPQNLSASRPQDRQFILSSKKLLLSDSGFYLCAWTLAGGSDTQYFGPGTRLTVL.

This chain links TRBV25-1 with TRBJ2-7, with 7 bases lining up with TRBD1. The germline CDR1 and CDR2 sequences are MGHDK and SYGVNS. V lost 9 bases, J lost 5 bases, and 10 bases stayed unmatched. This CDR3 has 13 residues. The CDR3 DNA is TGTGCCAGGGGCCTAACAGGGGTCCACGAGCAGTACTTC. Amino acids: CARGLTGVHEQYF.

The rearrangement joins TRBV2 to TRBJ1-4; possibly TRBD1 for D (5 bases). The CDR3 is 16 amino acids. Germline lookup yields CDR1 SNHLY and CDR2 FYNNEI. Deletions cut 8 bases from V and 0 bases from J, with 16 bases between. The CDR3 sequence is CASRNRGGSTNEKLFF. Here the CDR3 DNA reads TGTGCCAGCCGGAATAGGGGCGGATCAACTAATGAAAAACTGTTTTTT.

Written as DNA, the CDR3 is TGTGCCAGCAGCTCGGGACAGGGCGACACTGAAGCTTTCTTT. Amino acids: CASSSGQGDTEAFF. The V and J genes are TRBV7-9 and TRBJ1-1, with 9 bases fitting TRBD1. The V segment lost 4 bases and the J segment 3 bases; nucleotides outside the gene matches: 3. This CDR3 contains 14 residues. Germline V gene lookup returns CDR1 SEHNR and CDR2 FQNEAQ (reference sequence).

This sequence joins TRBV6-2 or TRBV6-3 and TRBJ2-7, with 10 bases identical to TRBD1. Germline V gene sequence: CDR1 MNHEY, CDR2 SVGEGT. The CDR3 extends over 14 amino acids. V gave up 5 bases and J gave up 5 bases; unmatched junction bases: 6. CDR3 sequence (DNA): TGTGCCAGCAGTCCGACAGGGGGCGGACACGAGCAGTACTTC. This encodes CASSPTGGGHEQYF.

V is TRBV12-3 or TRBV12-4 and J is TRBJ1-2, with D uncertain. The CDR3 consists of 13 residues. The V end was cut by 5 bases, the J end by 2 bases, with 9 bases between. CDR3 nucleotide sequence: TGTGCCAGCAGTCGAACAGAAAACTATGGCTACACCTTC. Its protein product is CASSRTENYGYTF.